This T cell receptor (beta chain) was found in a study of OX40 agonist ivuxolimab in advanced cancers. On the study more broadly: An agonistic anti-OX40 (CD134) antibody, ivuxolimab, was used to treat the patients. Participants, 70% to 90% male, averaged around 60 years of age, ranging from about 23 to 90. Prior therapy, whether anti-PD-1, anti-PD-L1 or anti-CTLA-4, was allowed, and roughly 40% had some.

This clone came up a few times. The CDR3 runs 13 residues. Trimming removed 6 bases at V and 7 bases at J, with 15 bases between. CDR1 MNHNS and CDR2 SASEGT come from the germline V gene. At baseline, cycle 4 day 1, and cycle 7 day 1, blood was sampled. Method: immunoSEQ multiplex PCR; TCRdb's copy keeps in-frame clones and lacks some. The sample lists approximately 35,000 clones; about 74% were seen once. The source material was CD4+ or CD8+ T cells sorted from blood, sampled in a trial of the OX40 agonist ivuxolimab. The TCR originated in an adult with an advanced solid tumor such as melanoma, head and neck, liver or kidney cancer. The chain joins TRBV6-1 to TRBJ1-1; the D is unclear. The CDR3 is CASRNVWSDEAFF. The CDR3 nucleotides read TGTGCCAGCAGGAACGTGTGGTCGGATGAAGCTTTCTTT.